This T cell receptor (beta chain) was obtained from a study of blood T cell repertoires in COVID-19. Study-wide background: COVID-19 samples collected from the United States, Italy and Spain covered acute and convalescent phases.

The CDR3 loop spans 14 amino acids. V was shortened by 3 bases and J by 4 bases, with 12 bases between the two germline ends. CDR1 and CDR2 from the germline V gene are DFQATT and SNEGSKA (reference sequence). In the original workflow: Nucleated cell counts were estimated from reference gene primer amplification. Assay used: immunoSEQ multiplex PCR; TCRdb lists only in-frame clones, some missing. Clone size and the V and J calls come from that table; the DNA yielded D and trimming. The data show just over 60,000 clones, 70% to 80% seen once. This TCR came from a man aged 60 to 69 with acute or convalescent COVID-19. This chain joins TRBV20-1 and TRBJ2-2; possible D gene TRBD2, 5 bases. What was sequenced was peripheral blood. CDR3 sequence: CSASSLAGTGELFF. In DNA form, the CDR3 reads TGCAGTGCTAGTAGCCTAGCTGGCACCGGGGAGCTGTTTTTT.